These T cell receptor beta chains were read from a single sample in a study of cytomegalovirus exposure and HLA in healthy donors. Using immunoSEQ multiplex PCR, the repertoire was profiled, and TCRdb retains in-frame clones only, with some absent. The sample carries roughly 100,000 clones, around 78% recorded once. Sequenced input: PBMCs. These receptors were obtained from a man aged 35-49 years in good health and CMV-seronegative. CDR3s include the opening cysteine and the closing phenylalanine or tryptophan. The D gene is left open where the match is weak. Rows give clone size only sometimes, using once, few, many, or a class for an expanded clone.

CDR3 length	V gene	J gene	clone size	D gene	CDR3 protein	CDR3 DNA
17	TRBV5-1	TRBJ1-1	NA	NA	CASSHDIYEGVNTEAFF	TGCGCCAGCAGCCATGACATATATGAGGGTGTGAACACTGAAGCTTTCTTT
17	TRBV7-6	TRBJ2-5	NA	TRBD1	CASSEGQGAGWGETQYF	TGTGCCAGCAGCGAGGGACAGGGGGCGGGGTGGGGAGAGACCCAGTACTTC
13	TRBV7-2	TRBJ1-1	NA	NA	CASSPGRDRGAFF	TGTGCCAGCAGCCCCGGCCGGGATCGGGGGGCTTTCTTT
13	TRBV2	TRBJ1-1	NA	TRBD1	CASSGDRYTEAFF	TGTGCCAGCAGTGGGGACAGGTACACTGAAGCTTTCTTT
14	TRBV29-1	TRBJ1-2	few	NA	CSVGGRGAIDGYTF	TGCAGCGTTGGGGGCAGGGGCGCGATCGATGGCTACACCTTC
17	TRBV5-1	TRBJ2-1	NA	NA	CASSPSYPGGPYNEQFF	TGCGCCAGCAGCCCCTCATACCCCGGGGGGCCCTACAATGAGCAGTTCTTC
16	TRBV5-6	TRBJ1-2	NA	TRBD1	CASSLYGTGGLYGYTF	TGTGCCAGCAGCTTGTACGGGACAGGGGGCCTCTATGGCTACACCTTC
16	TRBV2	TRBJ1-5	few	NA	CASSLYSFNSNQPQHF	TGTGCCAGCTCCTTGTACAGTTTTAATAGCAATCAGCCCCAGCATTTT
16	TRBV2	TRBJ2-2	NA	TRBD1	CASSDRDRGGTGELFF	TGTGCCAGCAGTGACCGGGACAGGGGTGGAACCGGGGAGCTGTTTTTT
18	TRBV5-4	TRBJ2-6	NA	TRBD1	CASSPWTGTFSGANVLTF	TGTGCCAGCAGCCCCTGGACAGGGACTTTCTCTGGGGCCAACGTCCTGACTTTC
16	TRBV19	TRBJ1-5	few	TRBD1	CASSKVEGQRNQPQHF	TGTGCCAGTAGTAAAGTAGAGGGACAGCGCAATCAGCCCCAGCATTTT
16	TRBV15	TRBJ2-7	NA	TRBD1	CATSRDLAGGAYEQYF	TGTGCCACCAGCAGAGATCTAGCAGGGGGAGCCTACGAGCAGTACTTC
17	TRBV4-1	TRBJ2-7	NA	NA	CASSQVPPSQGLDEQYF	TGCGCCAGCAGCCAAGTCCCCCCAAGTCAGGGCTTGGACGAGCAGTACTTC
19	TRBV7-9	TRBJ1-4	NA	NA	CASSPGAEKHPATNEKLFF	TGTGCCAGCAGCCCAGGGGCAGAAAAGCATCCTGCAACTAATGAAAAACTGTTTTTT
13	TRBV29-1	TRBJ1-6	NA	TRBD1	CSVEGQGGSPLHF	TGCAGCGTTGAGGGACAGGGGGGTTCACCCCTCCACTTT
13	TRBV2	TRBJ2-3	NA	TRBD2	CASSSGNGGAQYF	TGTGCCAGCAGTTCTGGAAACGGGGGGGCGCAGTATTTT
15	TRBV9	TRBJ2-1	once	TRBD2	CASSVVERGGGEQFF	TGTGCCAGCAGCGTAGTGGAGCGGGGGGGCGGTGAGCAGTTCTTC
12	TRBV19	TRBJ2-5	NA	NA	CTSSMSRETQYF	TGTACCAGTAGTATGTCGAGGGAGACCCAGTACTTC
12	TRBV6-5	TRBJ2-7	NA	NA	CASSYQGGQQYF	TGTGCCAGCAGCTATCAGGGGGGTCAGCAGTACTTC
14	TRBV19	TRBJ2-7	NA	NA	CASRRTGQSYEQYF	TGTGCCAGTAGGAGGACCGGACAGTCCTACGAGCAGTACTTC
15	TRBV7-3	TRBJ2-3	NA	NA	CASSSSGGGPDTQYF	TGTGCCAGCAGCTCGAGTGGGGGGGGCCCAGATACGCAGTATTTT
12	TRBV7-9	TRBJ2-7	NA	NA	CASSLGAYEQYF	TGTGCCAGCAGCCTAGGAGCGTACGAGCAGTACTTC
16	TRBV9	TRBJ2-1	once	NA	CASSVDDNGGLNEQFF	TGTGCCAGCAGCGTAGACGATAATGGAGGGTTGAATGAGCAGTTCTTC
13	TRBV19	TRBJ1-2	few	NA	CASSLGGVNGYTF	TGTGCCAGTAGTCTCGGGGGGGTAAATGGCTACACCTTC
15	TRBV2	TRBJ1-3	few	NA	CASSEARGTGNTIYF	TGTGCCAGCAGTGAAGCGAGAGGTACTGGAAACACCATATATTTT
15	TRBV5-1	TRBJ2-5	NA	TRBD2	CASSGGLGDWETQYF	TGCGCCAGCAGCGGGGGACTAGGCGACTGGGAGACCCAGTACTTC
15	TRBV5-8	TRBJ1-6	NA	TRBD1	CASSLDRGLASPLHF	TGTGCCAGCAGCCTAGACAGGGGTCTCGCTTCACCCCTCCACTTT
15	TRBV7-9	TRBJ2-1	NA	TRBD2	CASSLFGGGNNEQFF	TGTGCCAGCAGCTTATTTGGGGGGGGGAACAATGAGCAGTTCTTC
14	TRBV7-4	TRBJ2-7	once	NA	CASSLKQGTYEQYF	TGTGCCAGCAGCTTGAAACAGGGAACCTACGAGCAGTACTTC
14	TRBV10-3	TRBJ1-1	NA	NA	CAISDKVRFYEAFF	TGTGCCATCAGTGATAAAGTACGTTTCTATGAAGCTTTCTTT
13	TRBV9	TRBJ2-3	once	NA	CASSVFSTDTQYF	TGTGCCAGCAGCGTATTCTCTACAGATACGCAGTATTTT
15	TRBV5-4	TRBJ1-1	NA	NA	CASSLGSQGGTEAFF	TGTGCCAGCAGCTTGGGCAGCCAGGGAGGCACTGAAGCTTTCTTT
14	TRBV18	TRBJ1-1	NA	TRBD1	CASSPGTANTEAFF	TGTGCCAGCTCACCCGGGACAGCGAACACTGAAGCTTTCTTT
14	TRBV19	TRBJ1-2	NA	NA	CASSGQGGNYGYTF	TGTGCCAGTAGTGGGCAGGGAGGTAACTATGGCTACACCTTC
16	TRBV14	TRBJ2-7	NA	TRBD2	CASSQNPGLAGGEQYF	TGTGCCAGCAGCCAGAACCCGGGACTAGCGGGGGGTGAGCAGTACTTC
16	TRBV11-3	TRBJ1-2	NA	NA	CASSPDPYGSERGYTF	TGTGCCAGCAGCCCAGACCCCTATGGAAGCGAACGGGGCTACACCTTC
13	TRBV13	TRBJ2-3	NA	NA	CASEGGDPDTQYF	TGTGCCAGCGAGGGGGGGGATCCGGATACGCAGTATTTT
14	TRBV18	TRBJ2-3	NA	NA	CASSLRLSSDTQYF	TGTGCCAGCTCATTGAGACTGTCGTCAGATACGCAGTATTTT
12	TRBV14	TRBJ1-2	NA	NA	CASSQGRHGYTF	TGTGCCAGCAGCCAAGGCAGGCATGGCTACACCTTC
16	TRBV11-2	TRBJ2-1	few	NA	CASRGGANTFADEQFF	TGTGCCAGCAGGGGGGGGGCCAACACCTTCGCGGATGAGCAGTTCTTC
16	TRBV4-1	TRBJ2-7	NA	TRBD1	CASSQATGTGPREQYF	TGCGCCAGCAGCCAAGCTACCGGGACAGGGCCCCGGGAGCAGTACTTC